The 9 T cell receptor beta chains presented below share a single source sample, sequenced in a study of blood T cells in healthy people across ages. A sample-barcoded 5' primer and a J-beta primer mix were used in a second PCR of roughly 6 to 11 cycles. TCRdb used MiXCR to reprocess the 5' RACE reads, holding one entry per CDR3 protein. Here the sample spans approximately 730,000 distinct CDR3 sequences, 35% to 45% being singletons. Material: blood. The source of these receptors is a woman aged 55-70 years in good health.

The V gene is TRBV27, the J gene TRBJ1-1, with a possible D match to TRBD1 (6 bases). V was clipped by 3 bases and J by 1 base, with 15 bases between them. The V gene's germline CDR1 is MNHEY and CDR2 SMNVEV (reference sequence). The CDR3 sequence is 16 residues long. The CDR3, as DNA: TGTGCCAGCAGTTTCAGACAGGTTTTGTGGAACACTGAAGCTTTCTTT. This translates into CASSFRQVLWNTEAFF.

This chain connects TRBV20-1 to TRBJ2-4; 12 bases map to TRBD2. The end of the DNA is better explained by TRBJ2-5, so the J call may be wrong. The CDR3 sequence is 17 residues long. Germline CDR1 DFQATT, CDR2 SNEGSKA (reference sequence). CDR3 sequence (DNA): TGCAGTGCTAGACCCTGGGCTAGCGGGAGGGCCGCTGAGACCCAGTACTTC. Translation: CSARPWASGRAAETQYF.

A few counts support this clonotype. The CDR3 sequence is CASSHGAGGYGYTF. The CDR3 DNA is TGTGCCAGCAGCCACGGGGCCGGTGGCTATGGCTACACCTTC. This sequence joins TRBV13 and TRBJ1-2, with a weak D call TRBD1 (5 bases). Germline V lookup: CDR1 PRHDT, CDR2 FYEKMQ (reference sequence). Trimming removed 5 bases at V and 4 bases at J, with 14 bases between. This CDR3 is built from 14 residues.

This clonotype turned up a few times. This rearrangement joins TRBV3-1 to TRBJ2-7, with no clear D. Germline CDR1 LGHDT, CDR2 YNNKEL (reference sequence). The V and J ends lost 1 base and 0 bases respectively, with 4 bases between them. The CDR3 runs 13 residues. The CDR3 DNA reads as TGTGCCAGCAGCCAAGCTCACTCCTACGAGCAGTACTTC. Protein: CASSQAHSYEQYF.

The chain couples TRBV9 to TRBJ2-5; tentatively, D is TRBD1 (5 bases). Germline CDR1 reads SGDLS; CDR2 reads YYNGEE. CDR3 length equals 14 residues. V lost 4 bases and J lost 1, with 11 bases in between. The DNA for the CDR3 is TGTGCCAGCAGCCTTAAAGGGGTCCAAGAGACCCAGTACTTC. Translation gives CASSLKGVQETQYF. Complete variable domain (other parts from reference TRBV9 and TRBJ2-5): DSGVTQTPKHLITATGQRVTLRCSPRSGDLSVYWYQQSLDQGLQFLIQYYNGEERAKGNILERFSAQQFPDLHSELNLSSLELGDSALYFCASSLKGVQETQYFGPGTRLLVL.

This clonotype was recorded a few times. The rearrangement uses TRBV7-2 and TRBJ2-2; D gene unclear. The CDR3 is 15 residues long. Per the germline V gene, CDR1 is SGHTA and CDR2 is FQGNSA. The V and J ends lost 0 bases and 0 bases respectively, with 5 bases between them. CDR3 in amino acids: CASSLARTNTGELFF. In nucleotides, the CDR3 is TGTGCCAGCAGCTTAGCACGCACGAACACCGGGGAGCTGTTTTTT.

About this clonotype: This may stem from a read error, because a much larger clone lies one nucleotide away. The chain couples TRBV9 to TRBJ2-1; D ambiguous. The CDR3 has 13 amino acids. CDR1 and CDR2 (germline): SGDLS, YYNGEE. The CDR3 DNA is TGTGTCAGCAGCGTAGGCAGTCTCAATGAGCAGTTCTTC. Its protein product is CVSSVGSLNEQFF.

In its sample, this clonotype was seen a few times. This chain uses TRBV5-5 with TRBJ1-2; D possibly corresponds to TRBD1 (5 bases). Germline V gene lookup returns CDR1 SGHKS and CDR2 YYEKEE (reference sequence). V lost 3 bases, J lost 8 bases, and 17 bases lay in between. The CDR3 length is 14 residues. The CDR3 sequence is CASSWMTDLRGYTF. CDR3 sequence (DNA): TGTGCCAGCAGCTGGATGACAGATCTACGAGGCTACACCTTC.

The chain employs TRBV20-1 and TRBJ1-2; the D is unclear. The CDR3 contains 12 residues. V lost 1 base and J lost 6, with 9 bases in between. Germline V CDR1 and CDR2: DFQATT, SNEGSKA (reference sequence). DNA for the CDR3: TGCAGTGCTAGAGGGGCACCAGATGGCTACACCTTC. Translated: CSARGAPDGYTF.